The present T cell receptor (beta chain) was sequenced within a study of control samples from healthy donors and cancer patients. Sequencing used immunoSEQ multiplex PCR; TCRdb keeps in-frame clones, though not all of them. The sample contains roughly 98,000 clones, 85% to 95% of which appear only once. J lost 3 bases, V lost 1 base, and 9 bases had no gene match. Germline CDR1 SGHTA, CDR2 FQGNSA. The CDR3 consists of 17 residues. Source material: blood. The TCR sequence derives from a man aged 18 to 30 in good health. V usage is TRBV7-2 and J usage is TRBJ2-3, with 8 bases identical to TRBD2. In nucleotides, the CDR3 is TGTGCCAGCAGCTTAGTTGCTAGCGGGCCTTTTACAGATACGCAGTATTTT. Its protein product is CASSLVASGPFTDTQYF. The entire variable domain, with the rest obtained from reference TRBV7-2 and TRBJ2-3, is as follows: GAGVSQSPSNKVTEKGKDVELRCDPISGHTALYWYRQSLGQGLEFLIYFQGNSAPDKSGLPSDRFSAERTGGSVSTLTIQRTQQEDSAVYLCASSLVASGPFTDTQYFGPGTRLTVL.